Ten or more counts support the clone carrying this TCR beta chain. V shed 1 base and J shed 2 bases, with 7 bases lying between them. CDR3 length: 14 residues. Germline lookup yields CDR1 SGHVS and CDR2 FNYEAQ. This sample is part of a study of molecular identifiers for immune sequencing clone quantification. One entry per CDR3 protein results from TCRdb running MiXCR on the PCR reads. The table includes about 320,000 distinct CDR3 sequences, 24% detected once. Sequenced material: naive CD8+ T cells from blood, with Jurkat cell RNA spiked in. Subset indicated: FACS-sorted CD8+CD4-CCR7+CD45RA+ naive T cells. The chain joins TRBV7-6 to TRBJ2-3; D may be TRBD1 (5 bases). The source is a human donor in good health. Some libraries in this study had Jurkat cell RNA spiked in. The chain's CDR3 is CASSLEGFTDTQYF. For the CDR3, the DNA is TGTGCCAGCAGCTTAGAGGGGTTCACAGATACGCAGTATTTT.